This TCR beta chain emerged from a study of PD-1 blockade in mismatch repair-deficient tumors. Clones were read by immunoSEQ multiplex PCR, and TCRdb kept only the in-frame ones, dropping some. The sample consists of 25,000 to 30,000 clones, roughly 83% of them appearing once. There are 16 residues in the CDR3. The V segment lost 7 bases and the J segment 5 bases; nucleotides outside the gene matches: 12. From germline, CDR1 is MDHEN and CDR2 SYDVKM. The sequence was obtained from an adult with mismatch repair-deficient cancer. Specimen: PBMCs, collected before pembrolizumab treatment. The chain is built from TRBV28 and TRBJ1-2, with TRBD1 matching 11 bases. The CDR3 sequence is CASTVGTGGFGYGYTF. The CDR3 coding sequence is TGTGCCAGCACCGTTGGGACAGGGGGTTTTGGGTATGGCTACACCTTC.